This TCR beta chain was identified in a study of blood T cell repertoires in COVID-19. In the study's own analysis: Quantification of nucleated cells was approximated via reference gene primer amplification. Assay: immunoSEQ multiplex PCR; the TCRdb copy retains only in-frame clones and omits some. The DNA gave D and trimming, while V, J and clone size come from that table. The data hold about 240,000 clones, with 75% to 85% observed a single time. Germline-derived CDR1 and CDR2 are SGHAT and FQNNGV. Trimming took 1 base from V and 3 from J, leaving 6 bases between them. This CDR3 is 13 amino acids long.

The specimen sequenced was peripheral blood. The rearrangement uses TRBV11-2 and TRBJ1-2; D is unresolved. This clonotype originated in a man in his forties or fifties with COVID-19, enrolled during active disease. The CDR3 here is CASSLGTDYGYTF. As DNA, the CDR3 is TGTGCCAGCAGCTTAGGTACGGACTATGGCTACACCTTC.